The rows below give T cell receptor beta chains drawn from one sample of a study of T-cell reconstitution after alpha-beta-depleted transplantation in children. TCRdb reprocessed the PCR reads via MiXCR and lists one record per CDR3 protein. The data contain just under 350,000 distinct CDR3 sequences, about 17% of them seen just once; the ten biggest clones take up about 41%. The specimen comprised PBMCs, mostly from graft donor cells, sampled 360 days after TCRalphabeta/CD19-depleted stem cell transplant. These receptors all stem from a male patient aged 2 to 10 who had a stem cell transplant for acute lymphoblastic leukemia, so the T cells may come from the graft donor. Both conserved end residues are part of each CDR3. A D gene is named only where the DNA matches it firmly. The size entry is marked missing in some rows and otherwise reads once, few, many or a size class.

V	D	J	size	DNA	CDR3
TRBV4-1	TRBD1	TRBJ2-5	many	TGCGCCAGCAGCCATACAGGGGGCTGGGAGACCCAGTACTTC	CASSHTGGWETQYF
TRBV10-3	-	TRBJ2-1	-	TGTGCCATCGGAGAGAATGAGCAGTTCTTC	CAIGENEQFF
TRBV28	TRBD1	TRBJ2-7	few	TGTGCCAGCAGTTCCTTGGGACAGGGAGGGTCCTACGAGCAGTACTTC	CASSSLGQGGSYEQYF
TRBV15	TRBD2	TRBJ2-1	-	TGTGCCACCAGCATAGGACTAGCATCCAATGAGCAGTTCTTC	CATSIGLASNEQFF
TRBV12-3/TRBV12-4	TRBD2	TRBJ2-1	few	TGTGCCAGCAGTTTAGCAGCGGGAGGGACTGAGCAGTTCTTC	CASSLAAGGTEQFF
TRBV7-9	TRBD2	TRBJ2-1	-	TGTGCCAGCAGCTTAAGGACTAGCGGGAGGTTGGATGAGCAGTTCTTC	CASSLRTSGRLDEQFF
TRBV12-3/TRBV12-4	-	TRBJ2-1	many	TGTGCCAGCAGTGAATCAAAGAGAACACCCTACAATGAGCAGTTCTTC	CASSESKRTPYNEQFF
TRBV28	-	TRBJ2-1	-	TGTGCCAGCAAGCCTCGGGCACCTGGGGATGAGCAGTTCTTC	CASKPRAPGDEQFF
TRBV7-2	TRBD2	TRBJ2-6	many	TGTGCCAGCGCATTAGTTGTAGCGGGAACTGGGGCCAACGTCCTGACTTTC	CASALVVAGTGANVLTF
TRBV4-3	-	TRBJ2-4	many	TGCGCCAGCAGCCAAGATGCCGGGGCAGTAGACATTCAGTACTTC	CASSQDAGAVDIQYF
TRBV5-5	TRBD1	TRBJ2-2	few	TGTGCCAGCAGCCCCTGGACAGGGCAAGTCGGGGAGCTGTTTTTT	CASSPWTGQVGELFF
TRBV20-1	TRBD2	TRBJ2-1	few	TGCAGTGCCATACCGGGAGGGCTTAGTGAGCAGTTCTTC	CSAIPGGLSEQFF
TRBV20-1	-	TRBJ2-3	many	TGCAGTGCTATGATACCGGGGCTACCAGATACGCAGTATTTT	CSAMIPGLPDTQYF
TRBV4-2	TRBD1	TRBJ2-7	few	TGTGCCAGCAGCCAAGAATGGACAGGGGCCTACGAGCAGTACTTC	CASSQEWTGAYEQYF
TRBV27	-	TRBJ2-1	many	TGTGCCAGCAGTTTATGGGCGGTCAGCTCCTACAATGAGCAGTTCTTC	CASSLWAVSSYNEQFF
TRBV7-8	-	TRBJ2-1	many	TGTGCCAGCAGCTTGAGCGTCGGGAACCCCGGATACAATGAGCAGTTCTTC	CASSLSVGNPGYNEQFF